This T cell receptor beta chain came from a study of T cell repertoires in cytomegalovirus infection. Study background: Public TCR beta signatures provided an indication of both CMV infection and a matching HLA type. Whole-study findings and limits: Totalled public TCR beta family frequency picked out people who carried CMV plus the relevant HLA. CMV-specific HLA-C-restricted TCR beta clonotypes dominated the ex vivo response.

TCRdb called the reads again in MiXCR, with one record for every CDR3 protein. The data show approximately 500,000 distinct CDR3 sequences, about 17% seen once. Germline lookup yields CDR1 SGHVS and CDR2 FNYEAQ. The CDR3 is 14 amino acids. V shed 4 bases and J shed 0 bases, with 10 bases lying between them. This clonotype was recorded many times. No antigen is known for it. The sequenced sample consisted of CD8+ T cells from PBMCs. The sequence derives from a human donor in good health (CMV status not recorded). Some clones in this sample may be carry-over from other donors' samples. The chain uses TRBV7-6 and TRBJ2-7; maybe TRBD2 (6 bases). DNA of the CDR3: TGTGCCAGCAGCTCCCCGGGAGCCTCCTACGAGCAGTACTTC. Residues: CASSSPGASYEQYF. The entire variable domain, with the rest obtained from reference TRBV7-6 and TRBJ2-7, is as follows: GAGVSQSPRYKVTKRGQDVALRCDPISGHVSLYWYRQALGQGPEFLTYFNYEAQQDKSGLPNDRFSAERPEGSISTLTIQRTEQRDSAMYRCASSSPGASYEQYFGPGTRLTVT.